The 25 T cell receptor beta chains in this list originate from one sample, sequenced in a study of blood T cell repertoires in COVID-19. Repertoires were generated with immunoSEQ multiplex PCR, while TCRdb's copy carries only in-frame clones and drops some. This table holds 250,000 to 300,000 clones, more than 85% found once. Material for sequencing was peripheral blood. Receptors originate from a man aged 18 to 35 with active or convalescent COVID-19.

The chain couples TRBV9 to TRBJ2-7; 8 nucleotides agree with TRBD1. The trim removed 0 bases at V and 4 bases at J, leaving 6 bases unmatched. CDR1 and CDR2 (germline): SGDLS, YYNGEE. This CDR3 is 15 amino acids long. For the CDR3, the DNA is TGTGCCAGCAGCGTAGCTGGACAGGGAGATTACGAGCAGTACTTC. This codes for CASSVAGQGDYEQYF.

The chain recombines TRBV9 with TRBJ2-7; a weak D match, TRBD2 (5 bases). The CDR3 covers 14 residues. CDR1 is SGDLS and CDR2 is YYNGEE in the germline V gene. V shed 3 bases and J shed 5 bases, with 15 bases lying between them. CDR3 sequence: CASSEREERDEQYF. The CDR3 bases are TGTGCCAGCAGCGAACGGGAAGAGAGGGACGAGCAGTACTTC.

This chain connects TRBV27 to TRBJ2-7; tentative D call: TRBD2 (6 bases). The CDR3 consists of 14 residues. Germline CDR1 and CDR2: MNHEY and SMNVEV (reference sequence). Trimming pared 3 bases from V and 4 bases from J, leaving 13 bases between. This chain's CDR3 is CASSFGPEGYEQYF. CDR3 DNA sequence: TGTGCCAGCAGTTTTGGCCCGGAGGGGTACGAGCAGTACTTC.

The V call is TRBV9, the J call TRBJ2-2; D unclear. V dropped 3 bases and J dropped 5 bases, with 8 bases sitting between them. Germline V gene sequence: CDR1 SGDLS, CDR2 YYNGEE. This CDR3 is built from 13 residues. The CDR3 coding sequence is TGTGCCAGCAGCGCATATACTACCGGGGAGCTGTTTTTT. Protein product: CASSAYTTGELFF.

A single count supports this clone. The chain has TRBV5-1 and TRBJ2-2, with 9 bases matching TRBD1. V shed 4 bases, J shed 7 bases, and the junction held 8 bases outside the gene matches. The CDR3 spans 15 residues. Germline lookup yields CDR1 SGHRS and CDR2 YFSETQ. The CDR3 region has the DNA TGCGCCAGCAGCGTTGGACAGGGGTATGGCGGGGAGCTGTTTTTT. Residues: CASSVGQGYGGELFF.

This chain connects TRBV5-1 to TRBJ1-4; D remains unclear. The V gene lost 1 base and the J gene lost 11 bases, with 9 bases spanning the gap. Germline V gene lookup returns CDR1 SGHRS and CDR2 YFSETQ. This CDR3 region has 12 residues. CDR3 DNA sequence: TGCGCCAGCAGCTTGATCGCGCGGAAACTGTTTTTT. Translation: CASSLIARKLFF.

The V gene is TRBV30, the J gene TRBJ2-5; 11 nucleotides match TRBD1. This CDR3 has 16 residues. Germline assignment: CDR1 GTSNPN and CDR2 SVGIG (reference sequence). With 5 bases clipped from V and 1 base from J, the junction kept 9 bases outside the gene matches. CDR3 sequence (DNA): TGTGCCTGGGACCCAACCGGGACAGGGGGCCAAGAGACCCAGTACTTC. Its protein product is CAWDPTGTGGQETQYF. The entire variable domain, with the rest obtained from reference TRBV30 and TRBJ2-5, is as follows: SQTIHQWPATLVQPVGSPLSLECTVEGTSNPNLYWYRQAAGRGLQLLFYSVGIGQISSEVPQNLSASRPQDRQFILSSKKLLLSDSGFYLCAWDPTGTGGQETQYFGPGTRLLVL.

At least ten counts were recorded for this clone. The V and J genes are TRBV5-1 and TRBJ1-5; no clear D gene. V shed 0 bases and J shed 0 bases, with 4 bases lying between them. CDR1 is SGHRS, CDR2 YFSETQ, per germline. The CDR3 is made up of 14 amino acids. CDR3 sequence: CASSLDGSNQPQHF. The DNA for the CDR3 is TGCGCCAGCAGCTTGGACGGTAGCAATCAGCCCCAGCATTTT.

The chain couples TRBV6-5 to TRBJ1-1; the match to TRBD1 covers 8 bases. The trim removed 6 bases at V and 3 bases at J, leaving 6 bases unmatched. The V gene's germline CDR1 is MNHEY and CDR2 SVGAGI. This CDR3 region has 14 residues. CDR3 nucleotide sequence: TGTGCCAGCAGGGGACAGGTGGGGGACACTGAAGCTTTCTTT. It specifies CASRGQVGDTEAFF.

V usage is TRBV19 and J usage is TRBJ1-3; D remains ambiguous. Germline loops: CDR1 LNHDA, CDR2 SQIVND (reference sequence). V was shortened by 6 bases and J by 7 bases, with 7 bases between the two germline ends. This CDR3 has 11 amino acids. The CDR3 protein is CASSYHNTIYF. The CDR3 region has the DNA TGTGCCAGTAGCTATCACAACACCATATATTTT.

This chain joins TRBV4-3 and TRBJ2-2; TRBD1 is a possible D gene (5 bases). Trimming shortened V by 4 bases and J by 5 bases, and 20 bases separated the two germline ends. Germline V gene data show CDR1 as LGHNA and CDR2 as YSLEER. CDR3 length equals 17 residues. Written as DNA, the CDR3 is TGCGCCAGCAGCCCCCCCCTGCGCGCAGGGTCAACCGGGGAGCTGTTTTTT. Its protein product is CASSPPLRAGSTGELFF.

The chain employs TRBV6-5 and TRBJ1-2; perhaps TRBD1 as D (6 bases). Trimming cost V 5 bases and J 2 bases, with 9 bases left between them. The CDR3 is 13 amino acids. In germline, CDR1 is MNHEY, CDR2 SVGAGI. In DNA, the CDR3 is TGTGCCAGCAGTCAACAGGGAAACTATGGCTACACCTTC. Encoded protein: CASSQQGNYGYTF.

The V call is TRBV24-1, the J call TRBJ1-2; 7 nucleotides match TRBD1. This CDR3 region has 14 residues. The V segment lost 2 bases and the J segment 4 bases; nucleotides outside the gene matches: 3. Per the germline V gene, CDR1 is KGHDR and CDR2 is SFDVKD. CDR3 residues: CATSDSGQLYGYTF. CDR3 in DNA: TGTGCCACCAGTGATTCGGGACAGCTCTATGGCTACACCTTC.

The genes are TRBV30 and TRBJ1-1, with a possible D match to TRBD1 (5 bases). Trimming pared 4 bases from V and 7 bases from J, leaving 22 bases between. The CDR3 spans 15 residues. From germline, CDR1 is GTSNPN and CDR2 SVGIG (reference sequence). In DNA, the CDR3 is TGTGCCTGGAACTCTGTGGCGGGGGTCATACATGAAGCTTTCTTT. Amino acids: CAWNSVAGVIHEAFF.

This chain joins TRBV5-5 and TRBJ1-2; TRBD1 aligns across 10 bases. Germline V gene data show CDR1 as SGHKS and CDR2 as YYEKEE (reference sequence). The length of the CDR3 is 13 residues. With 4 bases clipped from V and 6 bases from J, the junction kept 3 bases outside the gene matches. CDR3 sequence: CASSDGQGDGYTF. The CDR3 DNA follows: TGTGCCAGCAGCGACGGACAGGGGGATGGCTACACCTTC.

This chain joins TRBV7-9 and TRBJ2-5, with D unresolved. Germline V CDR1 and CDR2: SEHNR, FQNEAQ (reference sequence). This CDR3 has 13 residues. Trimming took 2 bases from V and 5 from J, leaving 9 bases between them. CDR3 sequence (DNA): TGTGCCAGCAGCTTATTTCATCAGGAGACCCAGTACTTC. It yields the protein CASSLFHQETQYF.

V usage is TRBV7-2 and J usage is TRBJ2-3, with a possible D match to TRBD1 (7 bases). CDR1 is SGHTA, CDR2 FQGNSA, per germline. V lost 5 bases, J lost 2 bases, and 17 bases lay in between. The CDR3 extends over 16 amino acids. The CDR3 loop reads CASSPTAGQLTDTQYF. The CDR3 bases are TGTGCCAGCAGCCCCACGGCGGGACAGCTCACAGATACGCAGTATTTT.

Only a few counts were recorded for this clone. CDR3 in amino acids: CASSSGQWGSGNTIYF. The CDR3 bases are TGTGCCAGCAGTTCCGGACAGTGGGGCTCTGGAAACACCATATATTTT. The chain links TRBV6-5 to TRBJ1-3, with D possibly being TRBD1 (6 bases). The V and J ends lost 4 bases and 0 bases respectively, with 13 bases between them. The CDR3 has 16 amino acids. Looked up from germline, CDR1 is MNHEY and CDR2 is SVGAGI.

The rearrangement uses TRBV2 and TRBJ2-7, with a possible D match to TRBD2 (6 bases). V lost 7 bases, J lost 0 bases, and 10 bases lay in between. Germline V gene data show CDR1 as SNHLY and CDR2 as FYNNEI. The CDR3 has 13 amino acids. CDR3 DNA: TGTGCCAGCACTGGGCGGGACTCCTACGAGCAGTACTTC. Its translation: CASTGRDSYEQYF.

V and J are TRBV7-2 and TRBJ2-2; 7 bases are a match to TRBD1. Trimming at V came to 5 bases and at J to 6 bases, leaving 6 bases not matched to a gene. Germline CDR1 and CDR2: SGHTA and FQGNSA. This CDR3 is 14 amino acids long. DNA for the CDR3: TGTGCCAGCAGCCCCTCAACAGGGGCCGGGGAGCTGTTTTTT. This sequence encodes CASSPSTGAGELFF.

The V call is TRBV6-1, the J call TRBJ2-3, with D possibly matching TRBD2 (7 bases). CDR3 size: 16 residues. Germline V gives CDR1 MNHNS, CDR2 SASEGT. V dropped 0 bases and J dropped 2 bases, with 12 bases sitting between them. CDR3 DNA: TGTGCCAGCAGTGAAGCCGGAGGGGGGGCCACAGATACGCAGTATTTT. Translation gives CASSEAGGGATDTQYF.

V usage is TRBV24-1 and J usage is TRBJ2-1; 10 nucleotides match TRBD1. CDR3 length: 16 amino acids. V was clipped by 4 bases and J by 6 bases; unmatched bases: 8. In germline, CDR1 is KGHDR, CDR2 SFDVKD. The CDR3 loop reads CATSDPGQGDANEQFF. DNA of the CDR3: TGTGCCACCAGTGACCCTGGACAGGGGGACGCCAATGAGCAGTTCTTC.

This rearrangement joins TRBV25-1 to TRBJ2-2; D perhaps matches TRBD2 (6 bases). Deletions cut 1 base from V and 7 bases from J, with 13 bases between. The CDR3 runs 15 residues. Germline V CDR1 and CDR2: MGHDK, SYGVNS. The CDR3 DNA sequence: TGTGCCAGCAGTGAATCCGCCGGGGGAGGCGGGGAGCTGTTTTTT. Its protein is CASSESAGGGGELFF.

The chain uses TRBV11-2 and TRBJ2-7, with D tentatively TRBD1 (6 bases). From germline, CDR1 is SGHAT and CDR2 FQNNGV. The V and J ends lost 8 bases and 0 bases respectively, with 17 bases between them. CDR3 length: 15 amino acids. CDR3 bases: TGTGCCAGCTCCCCCCCGCAGGGGCCCTCCTACGAGCAGTACTTC. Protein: CASSPPQGPSYEQYF.

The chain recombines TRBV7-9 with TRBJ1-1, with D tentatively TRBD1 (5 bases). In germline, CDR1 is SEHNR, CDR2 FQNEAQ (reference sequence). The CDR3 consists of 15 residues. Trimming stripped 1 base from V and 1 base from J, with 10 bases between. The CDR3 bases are TGTGCCAGCAGCTTAGAGGTGGGGCGGAACACTGAAGCTTTCTTT. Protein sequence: CASSLEVGRNTEAFF.